These T cell receptor beta chains were read from a single sample in a study of blood T cell repertoires in COVID-19. TCRdb keeps only in-frame clones here, not all; method: immunoSEQ multiplex PCR. Altogether a few hundred thousand clones are present, 70% to 90% being singletons, with the ten largest covering 3.5% to 4%. Sample: peripheral blood. These receptor sequences come from a man aged 18 to 30 with active or convalescent COVID-19. Each CDR3 is given with its conserved first and last residue. D genes are given only for firm matches. Clone size, where shown, is once, few, many, or a class for clones that have expanded.

cdr3_length	v_call	clone_size	j_call	d_call	cdr3_aa	cdr3_nt
14	TRBV11-1	few	TRBJ2-1	TRBD2	CASSLTSGTDEQFF	TGTGCCAGCAGCCTGACTAGCGGGACGGATGAGCAGTTCTTC
13	TRBV7-8	.	TRBJ1-2	TRBD1	CASSSPDRAGYTF	TGTGCCAGCAGCTCACCGGACAGGGCTGGCTACACCTTC
13	TRBV3-1/TRBV3-2	.	TRBJ1-1	.	CASSLGNRREAFF	TGTGCCAGCAGCCTCGGGAACCGCCGTGAAGCTTTCTTT
13	TRBV5-6	.	TRBJ2-7	.	CASSAGQPYEQYF	TGTGCCAGCAGCGCGGGACAGCCCTACGAGCAGTACTTC
14	TRBV30	.	TRBJ1-4	.	CAWNQQGPNEKLFF	TGTGCCTGGAACCAACAGGGTCCTAATGAAAAACTGTTTTTT
13	TRBV6-5	once	TRBJ2-5	TRBD1	CASSRDREETQYF	TGTGCCAGCAGCCGGGACAGGGAAGAGACCCAGTACTTC
16	TRBV7-2	.	TRBJ2-5	TRBD1	CASSYPGQASGETQYF	TGTGCCAGCAGCTACCCGGGACAGGCCTCGGGGGAGACCCAGTACTTC
13	TRBV6-5	once	TRBJ1-2	TRBD1	CASRLGQDYGYTF	TGTGCCAGCAGGCTGGGACAGGACTATGGCTACACCTTC
16	TRBV2	.	TRBJ2-7	.	CASSGSTGQSSYEQYF	TGTGCCAGCAGTGGGAGTACAGGGCAGTCATCCTACGAGCAGTACTTC
14	TRBV10-3	.	TRBJ1-4	.	CAISPTGSDEKLFF	TGTGCCATCAGTCCTACAGGGTCGGATGAAAAACTGTTTTTT
14	TRBV3-1/TRBV3-2	.	TRBJ2-2	.	CASSQGPGTGELFF	TGTGCCAGCAGCCAAGGCCCGGGCACCGGGGAGCTGTTTTTT
13	TRBV3-1/TRBV3-2	once	TRBJ1-1	.	CASSQRGGAEAFF	TGTGCCAGCAGCCAAAGGGGAGGTGCTGAAGCTTTCTTT
14	TRBV19	.	TRBJ1-5	.	CASSMGRPNQPQHF	TGTGCCAGTAGTATGGGCAGGCCTAATCAGCCCCAGCATTTT
18	TRBV7-2	once	TRBJ2-5	TRBD1	CASSWGQLAFWYQETQYF	TGTGCCAGCAGCTGGGGACAGTTGGCCTTTTGGTACCAAGAGACCCAGTACTTC
15	TRBV11-3	.	TRBJ2-7	TRBD2	CASSLEDASGREQYF	TGTGCCAGCAGCTTAGAAGACGCTAGCGGGCGCGAGCAGTACTTC
13	TRBV5-8	.	TRBJ1-5	.	CASSYSYNQPQHF	TGTGCCAGCAGCTACAGCTACAATCAGCCCCAGCATTTT
15	TRBV7-9	.	TRBJ1-2	TRBD1	CASSRPGQGNYGYTF	TGTGCCAGCAGCCGTCCGGGACAGGGAAACTATGGCTACACCTTC
15	TRBV11-3	.	TRBJ2-3	TRBD2	CASSSTSGRLDTQYF	TGTGCCAGCAGCTCCACTAGCGGGAGGTTAGATACGCAGTATTTT
14	TRBV4-1	once	TRBJ1-3	.	CASSQEPGQNTIYF	TGCGCCAGCAGCCAAGAGCCAGGACAAAACACCATATATTTT
19	TRBV11-2	.	TRBJ2-6	TRBD1	CASRTTQRDSRSGANVLTF	TGTGCCAGCAGGACTACCCAGAGGGACAGCCGCTCTGGGGCCAACGTCCTGACTTTC
13	TRBV6-5	few	TRBJ2-7	.	CASSQGLSYEQYF	TGTGCCAGCTCTCAGGGTTTATCCTACGAGCAGTACTTC
14	TRBV7-3	.	TRBJ2-3	.	CASSIGAYTDTQYF	TGTGCCAGCAGCATAGGGGCCTACACAGATACGCAGTATTTT
14	TRBV27	.	TRBJ2-3	.	CASSLRQSTDTQYF	TGTGCCAGCAGTTTGAGACAGAGCACAGATACGCAGTATTTT
16	TRBV18	.	TRBJ1-2	.	CASSPTLNRAISGYTF	TGTGCCAGCTCACCAACCCTGAACAGGGCAATAAGTGGCTACACCTTC
17	TRBV5-6	.	TRBJ2-1	.	CASSLEGSSWGVSEQFF	TGTGCCAGCAGCTTGGAGGGTAGTTCGTGGGGGGTTAGTGAGCAGTTCTTC
14	TRBV9	.	TRBJ2-4	TRBD2	CASSEGGAKNIQYF	TGTGCCAGCAGCGAGGGAGGGGCCAAAAACATTCAGTACTTC
15	TRBV19	.	TRBJ2-3	TRBD2	CASGIISGSTDTQYF	TGTGCCAGTGGAATAATTAGCGGGAGCACAGATACGCAGTATTTT
15	TRBV6-6	.	TRBJ1-5	TRBD1	CASTREGASNQPQHF	TGTGCCAGCACCAGAGAGGGGGCGAGCAATCAGCCCCAGCATTTT
16	TRBV19	.	TRBJ2-3	TRBD1	CASSTHGQGAGDTQYF	TGTGCCAGTAGTACCCACGGACAGGGGGCGGGAGATACGCAGTATTTT
17	TRBV7-9	.	TRBJ1-6	.	CASSLGAGDFNNSPLHF	TGTGCCAGCAGCTTGGGTGCAGGGGATTTCAATAATTCACCCCTCCACTTT
12	TRBV5-5	.	TRBJ1-6	.	CASSLHNPPLHF	TGTGCCAGCAGCCTTCACAACCCACCCCTCCACTTT
16	TRBV5-1	once	TRBJ2-3	TRBD2	CASSTIAGGRADTQYF	TGCGCCAGCAGCACCATAGCGGGAGGGAGGGCAGATACGCAGTATTTT
15	TRBV5-5	.	TRBJ2-5	TRBD1	CASILRTGGMETQYF	TGTGCCAGCATCCTCCGGACAGGGGGCATGGAGACCCAGTACTTC
15	TRBV6-5	.	TRBJ2-5	TRBD1	CASRPFGQVQETQYF	TGTGCCAGCAGGCCTTTTGGACAGGTCCAAGAGACCCAGTACTTC
11	TRBV28	.	TRBJ1-2	.	CASSTPRGYTF	TGTGCCAGCAGTACCCCGAGAGGCTACACCTTC
14	TRBV2	few	TRBJ1-2	TRBD1	CASRPGTGGPGYTF	TGTGCCAGCAGACCAGGGACAGGTGGTCCGGGCTACACCTTC
12	TRBV12-3/TRBV12-4	.	TRBJ1-4	.	CASSLSHEKLFF	TGTGCCAGCAGTTTGAGCCATGAAAAACTGTTTTTT
13	TRBV9	few	TRBJ1-6	.	CASSVGTGRTLHF	TGTGCCAGCAGCGTAGGTACAGGGCGGACCCTCCACTTT
15	TRBV19	once	TRBJ2-1	.	CASSIHTPTHNEQFF	TGTGCCAGTAGTATTCACACCCCCACACACAATGAGCAGTTCTTC
13	TRBV28	.	TRBJ1-6	.	CASTSVLTRPLHF	TGTGCCAGCACCTCGGTCCTCACGAGACCCCTCCACTTT
18	TRBV7-9	.	TRBJ2-1	TRBD2	CASSLRPIAGSSYNEQFF	TGTGCCAGCAGCTTACGACCCATAGCGGGGAGCTCCTACAATGAGCAGTTCTTC
16	TRBV6-1	.	TRBJ2-7	.	CASSEAEWSTHAEQYF	TGTGCCAGCAGTGAAGCGGAGTGGTCAACCCACGCCGAGCAGTACTTC
15	TRBV7-9	.	TRBJ2-6	.	CASSWSFSGANVLTF	TGTGCCAGCAGCTGGAGCTTCTCTGGGGCCAACGTCCTGACTTTC
14	TRBV19	once	TRBJ1-4	TRBD1	CASSLGQGRGKLFF	TGTGCCAGTAGTCTCGGACAGGGGAGAGGGAAACTGTTTTTT
15	TRBV4-2	.	TRBJ2-1	TRBD1	CASSHPLDRDYEQFF	TGTGCCAGCAGCCATCCGTTAGACAGGGATTATGAGCAGTTCTTC
14	TRBV6-5	.	TRBJ2-2	TRBD1	CASSRGTETGELFF	TGTGCCAGCAGTCGTGGGACAGAAACCGGGGAGCTGTTTTTT
14	TRBV6-5	.	TRBJ1-2	.	CASSTGTPFYGYTF	TGTGCCAGCAGCACCGGGACACCATTCTATGGCTACACCTTC
16	TRBV2	.	TRBJ1-5	TRBD1	CASSDRTGGRNQPQHF	TGTGCCAGCAGTGACCGGACAGGGGGCAGGAATCAGCCCCAGCATTTT
15	TRBV6-5	.	TRBJ1-2	TRBD1	CASSYQNRGRRGYTF	TGTGCCAGCAGTTACCAGAACAGGGGGCGGCGGGGCTACACCTTC
16	TRBV4-3	.	TRBJ1-5	.	CASSQDRALGDQPQHF	TGCGCCAGCAGCCAAGATAGGGCGCTAGGGGATCAGCCCCAGCATTTT
11	TRBV28	few	TRBJ1-2	.	CASGQLYGYTF	TGTGCCAGCGGACAGCTCTATGGCTACACCTTC
14	TRBV19	many	TRBJ1-5	TRBD1	CASTVARGVQPQHF	TGTGCCAGTACGGTGGCCAGGGGGGTTCAGCCCCAGCATTTT
14	TRBV6-6	.	TRBJ2-7	TRBD2	CASRPLAGYYEQYF	TGTGCCAGCAGGCCACTAGCGGGGTACTACGAGCAGTACTTC